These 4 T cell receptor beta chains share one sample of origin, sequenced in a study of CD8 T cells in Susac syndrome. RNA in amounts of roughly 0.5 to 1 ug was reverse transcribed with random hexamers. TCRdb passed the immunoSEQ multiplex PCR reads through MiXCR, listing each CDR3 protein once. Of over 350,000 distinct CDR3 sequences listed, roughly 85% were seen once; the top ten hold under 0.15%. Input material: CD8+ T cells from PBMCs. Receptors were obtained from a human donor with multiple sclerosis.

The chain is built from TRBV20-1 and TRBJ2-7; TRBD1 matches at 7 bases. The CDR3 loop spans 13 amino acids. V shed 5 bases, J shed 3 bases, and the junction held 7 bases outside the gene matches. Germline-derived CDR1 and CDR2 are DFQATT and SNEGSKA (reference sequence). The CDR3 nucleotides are TGCAGTGCTGGCAACCGGGACAGCTACGAGCAGTACTTC. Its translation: CSAGNRDSYEQYF.

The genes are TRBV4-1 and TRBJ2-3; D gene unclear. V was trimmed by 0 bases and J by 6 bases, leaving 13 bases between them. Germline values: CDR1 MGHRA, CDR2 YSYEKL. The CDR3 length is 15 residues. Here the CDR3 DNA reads TGCGCCAGCAGCCAAGATGATTCGACCGCGGATACGCAGTATTTT. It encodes CASSQDDSTADTQYF.

This CDR3 is CASSSIGGSNQPQHF. The CDR3 DNA sequence: TGTGCCAGCAGCTCGATTGGGGGTAGCAATCAGCCCCAGCATTTT. The V gene is TRBV27, the J gene TRBJ1-5, with D maybe TRBD1 (5 bases). CDR1 is MNHEY and CDR2 is SMNVEV in the germline V gene (reference sequence). This CDR3 spans 15 amino acids. V was clipped by 6 bases and J by 0 bases, with 12 bases between them.

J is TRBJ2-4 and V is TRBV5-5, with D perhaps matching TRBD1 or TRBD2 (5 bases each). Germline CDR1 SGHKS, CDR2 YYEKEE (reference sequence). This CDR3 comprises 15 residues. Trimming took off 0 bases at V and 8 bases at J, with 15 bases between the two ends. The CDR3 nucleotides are TGTGCCAGCAGCTTGGAACGGGCGCTGGGGGACATTCAGTACTTC. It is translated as CASSLERALGDIQYF.